The 23 T cell receptor beta chains reported below all come from one sample, sequenced in a study of molecular identifiers for immune sequencing clone quantification. Each CDR3 protein is one row after TCRdb ran MiXCR on the PCR reads. Of 10,000 or so distinct CDR3 sequences listed, roughly 22% are singletons. Sequencing was carried out using naive CD8+ T cells from blood, with Jurkat cell RNA spiked in. Specified subset: FACS-sorted CD8+CD4-CCR7+CD45RA+ naive T cells. These receptors were obtained from a human donor in good health. Some libraries in this study had Jurkat cell RNA spiked in.

This clonotype was observed at least ten times. The chain carries TRBV7-9 and TRBJ2-7, with TRBD2 matching over 9 bases. J lost 3 bases, V lost 5 bases, and 23 bases had no gene match. This CDR3 comprises 20 residues. Germline CDR1 SEHNR, CDR2 FQNEAQ (reference sequence). The CDR3 reads CASSPRLAENEEWRHYEQYF. The CDR3 DNA is TGTGCCAGCAGCCCCCGACTAGCGGAGAACGAGGAGTGGAGGCACTACGAGCAGTACTTC.

This clonotype is medium-sized. The genes are TRBV5-6 and TRBJ2-7; D is undetermined. Germline V gene sequence: CDR1 SGHDT, CDR2 YYEEEE. There are 12 residues in the CDR3. V was pared by 1 base and J by 6 bases, with 8 bases between. Written as DNA, the CDR3 is TGTGCCAGCAGCTTGCCCGAAAGCGAGCAGTACTTC. Protein sequence: CASSLPESEQYF.

Notes on this clonotype: This sequence may be a read error, since a much larger clone differs from it by one base. The V call is TRBV5-6, the J call TRBJ2-1; D gene uncertain. Germline V gene sequence: CDR1 SGHDT, CDR2 YYEEEE. There are 11 residues in the CDR3. CDR3 amino acids: CATSHSVEQFF. The CDR3 DNA reads TGTGCCACCAGCCACAGTGTTGAGCAGTTCTTC.

Notes on this clonotype: Since the CDR3 does not end with the conserved phenylalanine or tryptophan, this likely comes from a read error. The chain has TRBV7-9 and TRBJ1-1, with D possibly TRBD1 on 5 matching bases. The V end was cut by 4 bases, the J end by 0 bases, with 18 bases between. The germline V gene encodes CDR1 SEHNR and CDR2 FQNEAQ (reference sequence). The CDR3 has 17 amino acids. The CDR3 here is CASSSPQNRFMNTEAFL. In DNA form, the CDR3 reads TGTGCCAGCAGCTCGCCCCAGAACAGGTTCATGAACACTGAAGCTTTCCTT.

By share, this clonotype ranks as medium-sized. The chain has TRBV27 and TRBJ1-5; 7 bases line up with TRBD1. This CDR3 spans 13 amino acids. The V gene end was trimmed by 8 bases and the J gene end by 2 bases; junction bases not matched to a gene: 3. Germline V gene lookup returns CDR1 MNHEY and CDR2 SMNVEV (reference sequence). CDR3 coding DNA: TGTGCCAGCGGGGACAGAGGCAATCAGCCCCAGCATTTT. The encoded protein is CASGDRGNQPQHF.

This clonotype was counted at least ten times. The chain uses TRBV6-2 or TRBV6-3 and TRBJ2-1; 7 bases are a match to TRBD2. The ends lost 2 bases at V and 0 bases at J; junction bases unmatched: 4. This CDR3 is built from 16 residues. Germline CDR1 and CDR2: MNHEY and SVGEGT. CDR3 DNA: TGTGCCAGCAGTTACACACTAGCGCCCTCCTACAATGAGCAGTTCTTC. This translates into CASSYTLAPSYNEQFF.

This sequence joins TRBV30 and TRBJ1-6; D might be TRBD1 (5 bases). Germline CDR1 GTSNPN, CDR2 SVGIG (reference sequence). V was trimmed by 3 bases and J by 3 bases, leaving 12 bases between them. The CDR3 consists of 15 residues. The chain's CDR3 is CAWSPRENYNSPLHF. The DNA for the CDR3 is TGTGCCTGGAGCCCCAGGGAGAACTATAATTCACCCCTCCACTTT.

This clonotype appeared many times. The chain combines TRBV5-4 with TRBJ2-7; 9 positions agree with TRBD2. The CDR3 spans 14 residues. After removal of 3 bases from V and 3 bases from J, the junction contained 4 bases not matched to a gene. CDR1 SGHNT and CDR2 YYREEE come from the germline V gene (reference sequence). The CDR3 protein is CASSSGLALYEQYF. The DNA of the CDR3 is TGTGCCAGCAGCTCGGGACTAGCCCTCTACGAGCAGTACTTC.

This clonotype qualifies as medium-sized. The V and J genes are TRBV19 and TRBJ2-5; no clear D. Trimming left V 5 bases short and J 5 bases short, with 9 bases between. The CDR3 runs to 12 residues. Germline CDR1 and CDR2: LNHDA and SQIVND (reference sequence). DNA for the CDR3: TGTGCCAGTAGTGCCATTGCCGAGACCCAGTACTTC. Translation gives CASSAIAETQYF. Filled out from reference TRBV19 and TRBJ2-5, the complete variable domain reads DGGITQSPKYLFRKEGQNVTLSCEQNLNHDAMYWYRQDPGQGLRLIYYSQIVNDFQKGDIAEGYSVSREKKESFPLTVTSAQKNPTAFYLCASSAIAETQYFGPGTRLLVL.

Here the CDR3 DNA reads TGTGCCATCAGTGGAGGACAGGGGGATTCGCCTGAAGCTTTCTTT. Its translation: CAISGGQGDSPEAFF. The chain links TRBV10-3 to TRBJ1-1; 10 bases are a match to TRBD1. CDR1 ENHRY and CDR2 SYGVKD come from the germline V gene. The ends lost 4 bases at V and 6 bases at J; junction bases unmatched: 8. The CDR3 has 15 residues.

This clonotype was seen many times. The chain joins TRBV7-9 to TRBJ1-3; a possible D gene is TRBD1 (6 bases). V lost 5 bases, J lost 0 bases, and 17 bases lay in between. Germline assignment: CDR1 SEHNR and CDR2 FQNEAQ (reference sequence). This CDR3 contains 17 residues. The CDR3 coding sequence is TGTGCCAGCAGCCCTAAACAGGGTTTAGCCTCTGGAAACACCATATATTTT. This gives the protein CASSPKQGLASGNTIYF.

The V gene is TRBV7-9, the J gene TRBJ1-1; TRBD1 aligns across 8 bases. The germline CDR1 and CDR2 sequences are SEHNR and FQNEAQ (reference sequence). The CDR3 length is 15 residues. Trimming cost V 5 bases and J 4 bases; bases outside gene matches: 9. The CDR3 loop reads CASSPGQGVVTEAFF. DNA for the CDR3: TGTGCCAGCAGCCCCGGACAGGGCGTCGTCACTGAAGCTTTCTTT. Full variable domain (remainder filled in from reference TRBV7-9 and TRBJ1-1): DTGVSQNPRHKITKRGQNVTFRCDPISEHNRLYWYRQTLGQGPEFLTYFQNEAQLEKSRLLSDRFSAERPKGSFSTLEIQRTEQGDSAMYLCASSPGQGVVTEAFFGQGTRLTVV.

Remarks on this clonotype: This sequence may be a read error, since a much larger clone differs from it by one base. V and J are TRBV5-3 and TRBJ1-2; 7 bases line up with TRBD1. TRBV5-3 is placed among ORFs of uncertain function. Trimming took 8 bases from V and 4 from J; bases not matched to a gene: 14. The CDR3 sequence is 15 residues long. The CDR3 DNA sequence: TGTGCCAGCAGCGTGGACAGGAGGCGCAGCTATGGCTACACCTTC. Translating gives CASSVDRRRSYGYTF.

Turning to this clonotype: A read error may account for a junction end that differs from germline. The rearrangement joins TRBV5-3 to TRBJ2-7; D might be TRBD1 (6 bases). TRBV5-3 carries the ORF label, with uncertain function. CDR3 length: 18 residues. This chain's CDR3 is CASSLGHGGQRSSYEPSF. The CDR3 DNA follows: TGTGCCAGCAGCTTGGGCCACGGAGGACAGCGAAGCTCCTACGAGCCGTCCTTC.

Many counts were recorded for this clonotype. V is TRBV27 and J is TRBJ1-1; D perhaps matches TRBD1 (5 bases). The CDR3 runs 13 residues. V lost 6 bases to trimming and J lost 5 bases, with 13 bases between them. Germline CDR1 is MNHEY and CDR2 is SMNVEV (reference sequence). CDR3 sequence (DNA): TGTGCCAGCAGCATCCTGGGGGGTACTGAAGCTTTCTTT. Amino acid sequence: CASSILGGTEAFF.

There are a few counts of this clonotype. The chain is built from TRBV6-2 or TRBV6-3 and TRBJ2-7, with TRBD2 identical over 10 bases. Trimming took 3 bases from V and 3 from J; bases not matched to a gene: 8. The CDR3 totals 16 residues. Germline loops: CDR1 MNHEY, CDR2 SVGEGT. Written as DNA, the CDR3 is TGTGCCAGCAGTTATCTAGCGGGAGCCTCCTACTACGAGCAGTACTTC. Its protein product is CASSYLAGASYYEQYF.

This clonotype is categorized as medium-sized. The V call is TRBV20-1, the J call TRBJ1-6; D is possibly TRBD1 (5 bases). V was shortened by 0 bases and J by 7 bases, with 16 bases between the two germline ends. Germline CDR1 and CDR2: DFQATT and SNEGSKA (reference sequence). CDR3 length: 16 amino acids. CDR3 bases: TGCAGTGCTAGAGATTACGCCCAGGGCTACAATTCACCCCTCCACTTT. Amino acid sequence: CSARDYAQGYNSPLHF.

This chain joins TRBV6-2 or TRBV6-3 and TRBJ2-1, with 7 bases matching TRBD2. CDR3 length: 16 amino acids. V was pared by 7 bases and J by 8 bases, with 17 bases of the junction left unmatched. Germline V gene sequence: CDR1 MNHEY, CDR2 SVGEGT. The CDR3 spells CASTTSEIGAMYEQFF. The DNA of the CDR3 is TGTGCCAGCACTACTAGCGAAATCGGTGCCATGTATGAGCAGTTCTTC.

Notes on this clonotype: One end of the junction fails to match germline, which may point to a read error. The V gene is TRBV19, the J gene TRBJ1-1, with unresolved D. The germline gives CDR1 LNHDA, CDR2 SQIVND (reference sequence). This CDR3 has 15 residues. In DNA, the CDR3 is TGTGCCAGTAGTCCAGTGGACTTTATGAACTCTGAAGCTTTCTTT. The encoded protein is CASSPVDFMNSEAFF.

This clonotype is medium-sized in the sample. V gene TRBV20-1 combines with J gene TRBJ2-1; D remains unclear. The germline V and J ends were trimmed by 7 bases and 2 bases, with 18 bases remaining between them. The length of the CDR3 is 15 residues. Germline CDR1 DFQATT, CDR2 SNEGSKA (reference sequence). This CDR3 reads CSVAQTGDPYNEQFF. In DNA, the CDR3 is TGCAGTGTCGCCCAGACGGGTGATCCCTACAATGAGCAGTTCTTC.

This sequence joins TRBV11-2 and TRBJ2-3; 8 positions agree with TRBD2. The CDR3 has 15 residues. Trimming at V came to 1 base and at J to 4 bases, leaving 4 bases not matched to a gene. The germline CDR1 and CDR2 sequences are SGHAT and FQNNGV. In DNA, the CDR3 is TGTGCCAGCAGCTTAGGAGCGGGGGATGCAGATACGCAGTATTTT. Residues: CASSLGAGDADTQYF.

With respect to this clonotype: The junction departs from germline at one end; a sequencing error may be responsible. The chain carries TRBV7-6 and TRBJ2-3, with 7 bases identical to TRBD2. Germline CDR1 is SGHVS and CDR2 is FNYEAQ. CDR3 length: 16 amino acids. CDR3 DNA sequence: TGTGCCAACAGCTTAAGTTTAGCGGGTAGCACAGATACACAGTATTTT. Its protein product is CANSLSLAGSTDTQYF.

Within the sample, this clonotype is medium-sized (0.01 to 0.1%). The rearrangement joins TRBV11-2 to TRBJ2-7, with a tentative D call TRBD2 (6 bases). Germline CDR1 reads SGHAT; CDR2 reads FQNNGV. This CDR3 comprises 15 residues. V was trimmed by 6 bases and J by 0 bases, leaving 15 bases between them. The CDR3 DNA reads as TGTGCCAGCAGGGCTATAGCGGAGAGCTCCTACGAGCAGTACTTC. Residues: CASRAIAESSYEQYF. Variable domain in full (rest from reference TRBV11-2 and TRBJ2-7): EAGVAQSPRYKIIEKRQSVAFWCNPISGHATLYWYQQILGQGPKLLIQFQNNGVVDDSQLPKDRFSAERLKGVDSTLKIQPAKLEDSAVYLCASRAIAESSYEQYFGPGTRLTVT.